These 22 T cell receptor beta chains share one sample of origin, sequenced in a study of blood T cells in healthy people across ages. For the second PCR, which ran for about 6 to 12 cycles, a sample-barcoded 5' primer and a J-beta primer mix were used. MiXCR, run by TCRdb on the 5' RACE reads, gives a single entry per CDR3 protein. The data hold more than 800,000 distinct CDR3 sequences, with under 30% observed a single time. Material for sequencing was blood. The receptors derive from an elderly woman in good health.

CDR3 protein: CASRGRKVTKNIQYF. CDR3 bases: TGTGCCAGCAGAGGCCGGAAGGTAACCAAAAACATTCAGTACTTC. This rearrangement joins TRBV2 to TRBJ2-5; no reliable D call. The DNA end is more similar to TRBJ2-4, so the J call may be wrong. The CDR3 length is 15 residues. CDR1 SNHLY and CDR2 FYNNEI come from the germline V gene.

This clonotype was observed many times. This rearrangement joins TRBV6-6 to TRBJ2-3; tentative D call: TRBD2 (5 bases). Trimming removed 8 bases at V and 5 bases at J, with 14 bases between. The CDR3 length is 13 residues. Per germline, CDR1 MNHNY and CDR2 SVGAGI (reference sequence). In nucleotides, the CDR3 is TGTGCCAGCTATGGTCGGGGTCGAGATACGCAGTATTTT. Translating it yields CASYGRGRDTQYF.

On this clonotype: A much larger clone lies a single base off, so this may be a read error. This chain uses TRBV4-2 with TRBJ2-3; D not certain. The germline gives CDR1 LGHNA, CDR2 YNFKEQ. Trimming took off 4 bases at V and 8 bases at J, with 13 bases between the two ends. This CDR3 has 13 amino acids. The CDR3 coding sequence is TGTGCCAGCAGCCCGTCACTTGGTCCTACGCAGTATTTT. It specifies CASSPSLGPTQYF.

This clonotype has more than one count but fewer than ten. The rearrangement uses TRBV7-2 and TRBJ2-7; TRBD1 might be the D (6 bases). Trimming took 1 base from V and 12 from J, leaving 16 bases between them. In germline, CDR1 is SGHTA, CDR2 FQGNSA. The CDR3 consists of 13 residues. This chain's CDR3 is CASSLEIRTVTYF. For the CDR3, the DNA is TGTGCCAGCAGCTTAGAAATTCGGACAGTAACGTACTTC.

The sample holds many counts of this clonotype. For the CDR3, the DNA is TGTGCCACTACCTTAGGACAGGGGATGGAGACCCAGTACTTC. It specifies CATTLGQGMETQYF. The chain joins TRBV28 to TRBJ2-5, with TRBD1 matching over 9 bases. V trimming: 10 bases; J trimming: 5 bases; junction bases outside the gene matches: 11. Looked up from germline, CDR1 is MDHEN and CDR2 is SYDVKM. CDR3 length: 14 amino acids.

Points on this clonotype: This sequence may be a read error, since a much larger clone differs from it by one base. The rearrangement uses TRBV6-5 and TRBJ2-3, with D uncertain. The V end was cut by 10 bases, the J end by 1 base, with 12 bases between. CDR1 is MNHEY and CDR2 is SVGAGI in the germline V gene. The CDR3 sequence is 13 residues long. CDR3 in DNA: TGTGCCAACAGCCGACGGGGCACAGATACGCAGTATTTT. This encodes CANSRRGTDTQYF.

The chain employs TRBV7-2 and TRBJ1-4, with D hard to call. V lost 1 base and J lost 8, with 20 bases in between. Germline assignment: CDR1 SGHTA and CDR2 FQGNSA. The CDR3 sequence is 17 residues long. Here the CDR3 DNA reads TGTGCCAGCAGCTTAGTGGGGAGGCGGACCCGTGGGGAAAAACTGTTTTTT. It yields the protein CASSLVGRRTRGEKLFF.

The CDR3: CASSPRVGGETQYF. CDR3 nucleotide sequence: TGTGCCAGCAGCCCGAGGGTTGGGGGAGAGACCCAGTACTTC. The rearrangement joins TRBV4-2 to TRBJ2-5; D may be TRBD1 or TRBD2 (5 bases each). Trimming cost V 4 bases and J 4 bases, with 13 bases left between them. The CDR3 is 14 residues long. CDR1 is LGHNA and CDR2 is YNFKEQ in the germline V gene.

This clonotype was seen only once. This sequence joins TRBV12-3 or TRBV12-4 and TRBJ1-4, with 11 positions matching TRBD1. The CDR3 has 14 residues. Unmatched junction bases numbered 7, after V lost 4 bases and J lost 12 bases. CDR3: CASSSTGQGGQLFF. The CDR3 DNA is TGTGCCAGCAGTTCAACGGGACAGGGGGGACAACTGTTTTTT.

V and J are TRBV18 and TRBJ1-1; 7 bases line up with TRBD1. Unmatched junction bases numbered 5, after V lost 3 bases and J lost 1 base. Per the germline V gene, CDR1 is KGHSH and CDR2 is LQKENI. CDR3 length: 15 residues. The CDR3 region is CASSPQGTANTEAFF. The CDR3 bases are TGTGCCAGCTCACCCCAGGGGACAGCGAACACTGAAGCTTTCTTT.

DNA for the CDR3: TGTGCCAGCAGCTCCGGGCCGAGCTCTGGAAACACCATATATTTT. Amino acid sequence: CASSSGPSSGNTIYF. V is TRBV7-2 and J is TRBJ1-3; D gene uncertain. The V gene lost 4 bases and the J gene lost 0 bases, with 10 bases spanning the gap. This CDR3 contains 15 residues. Germline V gene lookup returns CDR1 SGHTA and CDR2 FQGNSA.

This clonotype was observed a few times. The chain combines TRBV5-6 with TRBJ2-7; 8 bases align to TRBD1. Looked up from germline, CDR1 is SGHDT and CDR2 is YYEEEE. This CDR3 region has 14 residues. Trimming cost V 4 bases and J 3 bases; bases outside gene matches: 6. The CDR3 region has the DNA TGTGCCAGCAGCATCCGGGACAGGTTCTACGAGCAGTACTTC. Protein sequence: CASSIRDRFYEQYF.

This sequence joins TRBV6-6 and TRBJ1-2; D perhaps matches TRBD1 (6 bases). The germline V gene encodes CDR1 MNHNY and CDR2 SVGAGI (reference sequence). This CDR3 comprises 15 residues. Between the trimmed V and J ends, which lost 5 bases and 2 bases, there was a span of 15 bases. In DNA, the CDR3 is TGTGCCAGCAGTCAAACGAAACAGGGCAACTATGGCTACACCTTC. Its translation is CASSQTKQGNYGYTF.

At least ten counts were recorded for this clonotype. The chain combines TRBV6-2 or TRBV6-3 with TRBJ1-5; D is undetermined. V was trimmed by 7 bases and J by 5 bases, leaving 15 bases between them. This CDR3 spans 14 amino acids. CDR1 MNHEY and CDR2 SVGEGT come from the germline V gene. CDR3 DNA sequence: TGTGCCAGCAATGAAGCCCTCCACGATCAGCCCCAGCATTTT. Translation gives CASNEALHDQPQHF.

This clonotype has at least ten counts. The CDR3 bases are TGTGCCAGCAGGCAGGGGGCGCCAGGGGCCAACGTCCTGACTTTC. It codes for CASRQGAPGANVLTF. The chain recombines TRBV12-3 or TRBV12-4 with TRBJ2-6; the match to TRBD1 covers 8 bases. The CDR3 consists of 15 residues. V shed 6 bases and J 4 bases; nucleotides not matched to a gene: 5.

The V call is TRBV27, the J call TRBJ1-2; 7 bases map to TRBD1. The CDR3 runs to 15 residues. Germline trimming cut 4 bases from V and 8 bases from J; bases unmatched to any gene: 13. From germline, CDR1 is MNHEY and CDR2 SMNVEV (reference sequence). CDR3 coding DNA: TGTGCCAGCAGTTCTAGACAGGGCCCGGAGGAGGGCTACACCTTC. This codes for CASSSRQGPEEGYTF.

About this clonotype: This sequence may be a read error, since a much larger clone differs from it by one base. V usage is TRBV5-1 and J usage is TRBJ2-1; D uncertain. This CDR3 is built from 15 residues. Germline V gene sequence: CDR1 SGHRS, CDR2 YFSETQ. The CDR3 nucleotides are TGCGCCGGCAGCTTTGAGAAAAGCTCCTACAATGAGCAGTTCTTC. Translating gives CAGSFEKSSYNEQFF. The whole variable domain, remainder taken from reference TRBV5-1 and TRBJ2-1, is KAGVTQTPRYLIKTRGQQVTLSCSPISGHRSVSWYQQTPGQGLQFLFEYFSETQRNKGNFPGRFSGRQFSNSRSEMNVSTLELGDSALYLCAGSFEKSSYNEQFFGPGTRLTVL.

Points on this clonotype: A much larger clone differs by one base, so this may be a read error. V is TRBV11-2 and J is TRBJ2-1; maybe TRBD1 (5 bases). CDR3 size: 13 residues. In germline, CDR1 is SGHAT, CDR2 FQNNGV. Trimming shortened V by 4 bases and J by 13 bases, and 17 bases separated the two germline ends. CDR3 residues: CASSWGKKETQFF. CDR3 DNA sequence: TGTGCCAGCAGCTGGGGCAAAAAAGAGACCCAGTTCTTC.

This clonotype was counted at least ten times. The chain has TRBV2 and TRBJ2-5; D may be TRBD1 (5 bases). The length of the CDR3 is 13 residues. V lost 3 bases, J lost 5 bases, and 10 bases lay in between. CDR1 SNHLY and CDR2 FYNNEI come from the germline V gene. The CDR3 coding sequence is TGTGCCAGCAGTGAGGCAGGGTGGGAGACCCAGTACTTC. It encodes CASSEAGWETQYF.

In this sample, this clonotype turned up many times. The rearrangement links TRBV6-2 or TRBV6-3 to TRBJ2-3; 7 bases line up with TRBD1. Germline V gives CDR1 MNHEY, CDR2 SVGEGT. The V gene end was trimmed by 5 bases and the J gene end by 3 bases; junction bases not matched to a gene: 14. This CDR3 is built from 17 residues. CDR3 in DNA: TGTGCCAGCAGTCAGCCCCCGGGAAGGGGGCCGACAGATACGCAGTATTTT. It is translated as CASSQPPGRGPTDTQYF.

About this clonotype: The junction departs from germline at one end; a sequencing error may be responsible. The J gene is TRBJ1-2, the V gene TRBV7-6; D unresolved. Germline CDR1 is SGHVS and CDR2 is FNYEAQ. CDR3 length: 13 residues. The CDR3 spells CVSSLNDWEGYTF. In DNA form, the CDR3 reads TGTGTCAGCAGCTTAAACGACTGGGAGGGCTACACCTTC.

CDR3 amino acids: CASCPQGNSYGYTF. The CDR3, as DNA: TGTGCCAGCTGCCCACAGGGTAATTCGTATGGCTACACCTTC. The chain recombines TRBV6-5 with TRBJ1-2, with D tentatively TRBD1 (6 bases). This CDR3 comprises 14 residues. Germline V lookup: CDR1 MNHEY, CDR2 SVGAGI. V was cut by 8 bases and J by 5 bases, with 18 bases left in between.